The 26 T cell receptor beta chains in this list originate from one sample, sequenced in a study of neurological immune-mediated disorders. A single record per CDR3 protein comes from TCRdb applying MiXCR to the 5' RACE reads. The sample shows 30,000 to 40,000 distinct CDR3 sequences, 11% of them seen only once. The time point was: technical triplicate 1. The specimen was PBMCs. The receptors shown here come from a man aged 55-75 years with HTLV-1-associated myelopathy (HAM/TSP).

This clonotype was found many times. The chain combines TRBV12-3 or TRBV12-4 with TRBJ2-2, with 12 bases matching TRBD2. V dropped 6 bases and J dropped 1; count of bases not matched to a gene: 3. CDR3 length: 16 amino acids. DNA of the CDR3: TGTGCCAGCAGGCGGACTAGCGGGGTGAACACCGGGGAGCTGTTTTTT. This gives the protein CASRRTSGVNTGELFF.

This clonotype was counted at least ten times. V gene TRBV29-1 combines with J gene TRBJ2-3; 8 bases line up with TRBD2. The CDR3 extends over 13 amino acids. Germline trimming cut 7 bases from V and 1 base from J; bases unmatched to any gene: 4. Germline CDR1 SQVTM, CDR2 ANQGSEA. In nucleotides, the CDR3 is TGCAGCGCCGGGGGGGCCGGCACAGATACGCAGTATTTT. Protein: CSAGGAGTDTQYF.

Many counts were recorded for this clonotype. The chain employs TRBV5-1 and TRBJ2-3, with a tentative D call TRBD2 (5 bases). The V end lost 6 bases, the J end lost 0 bases, and 11 bases lay between the germline ends. The germline gives CDR1 SGHRS, CDR2 YFSETQ. This CDR3 spans 14 amino acids. The CDR3 region is CASNPSGSTDTQYF. CDR3 bases: TGCGCCAGCAACCCGAGCGGTAGCACAGATACGCAGTATTTT.

This clonotype came up many times. The chain couples TRBV29-1 to TRBJ2-5; D is unclear. The CDR3 length is 11 residues. Germline lookup yields CDR1 SQVTM and CDR2 ANQGSEA. Trimming removed 5 bases at V and 5 bases at J, with 9 bases between. The CDR3 nucleotides are TGCAGCGTTAACTCTGGGGAGACCCAGTACTTC. It is translated as CSVNSGETQYF.

This clonotype was counted ten times or more. The rearrangement links TRBV11-1 to TRBJ2-5; no clear D. Germline CDR1 reads SGHAT; CDR2 reads FQDESV (reference sequence). V shed 5 bases and J shed 0 bases, with 13 bases lying between them. The CDR3 loop spans 15 amino acids. The CDR3 DNA follows: TGTGCCAGCAGCCTTTCACCCCGGTACCAAGAGACCCAGTACTTC. Its translation: CASSLSPRYQETQYF.

This clonotype was found many times. The V gene is TRBV5-1, the J gene TRBJ2-3; 12 nucleotides agree with TRBD2. CDR1 SGHRS and CDR2 YFSETQ come from the germline V gene. With V trimmed by 3 bases and J by 0 bases, 2 bases remained unmatched. CDR3 length: 16 amino acids. Here the CDR3 DNA reads TGCGCCAGCAGCTGGGGGACTAGCGGGAGCACAGATACGCAGTATTTT. Protein product: CASSWGTSGSTDTQYF.

This clonotype appeared many times. J is TRBJ2-7 and V is TRBV10-2, with TRBD2 matching 8 bases. The CDR3 sequence is 15 residues long. Germline V gene sequence: CDR1 WSHSY, CDR2 SAAADI. With 1 base clipped from V and 7 bases from J, the junction kept 9 bases outside the gene matches. The CDR3 spells CASSELTGGPGEQYF. CDR3 DNA sequence: TGCGCCAGCAGTGAGTTAACGGGAGGGCCGGGGGAGCAGTACTTC.

This clonotype was seen repeatedly, ten times or more. The J gene is TRBJ1-6, the V gene TRBV6-1; 7 nucleotides match TRBD1. Trimming took 8 bases from V and 14 from J; bases not matched to a gene: 9. CDR1 MNHNS and CDR2 SASEGT come from the germline V gene. The CDR3 is 12 residues long. CDR3 bases: TGTGCCAGCGGGACAGCTCCTTATTCCCTCCACTTT. Residues: CASGTAPYSLHF.

This clonotype has ten or more counts. This chain connects TRBV4-1 to TRBJ2-3; TRBD1 agrees at 11 bases. V was pared by 3 bases and J by 4 bases, with 6 bases of the junction left unmatched. The germline gives CDR1 MGHRA, CDR2 YSYEKL. This CDR3 has 16 residues. The CDR3 loop is CASSQVPGQGADTQYF. DNA for the CDR3: TGCGCCAGCAGCCAGGTGCCGGGACAGGGGGCAGATACGCAGTATTTT.

This clonotype was seen many times. The chain links TRBV12-3 or TRBV12-4 to TRBJ1-5, with 7 bases matching TRBD1. The CDR3 has 14 amino acids. After removal of 7 bases from V and 6 bases from J, the junction contained 9 bases not matched to a gene. Here the CDR3 DNA reads TGTGCCAGCAACAACAGGGGCTCGGGTCAGCCCCAGCATTTT. Translating gives CASNNRGSGQPQHF.

In its sample, this clonotype was seen many times. The genes are TRBV6-6 and TRBJ2-4; D may be TRBD1 (5 bases). CDR1 and CDR2 (germline): MNHNY, SVGAGI (reference sequence). V lost 2 bases and J lost 6, with 11 bases in between. The CDR3 totals 14 residues. DNA for the CDR3: TGTGCCAGCAGTTACGTCACAGGCGGAAACATTCAGTACTTC. This sequence encodes CASSYVTGGNIQYF.

This clonotype showed up many times. The rearrangement links TRBV6-5 to TRBJ2-5; the D is unclear. Trimming took off 0 bases at V and 5 bases at J, with 13 bases between the two ends. The CDR3 is 15 amino acids. Per germline, CDR1 MNHEY and CDR2 SVGAGI. The CDR3: CASSYSFLGVETQYF. CDR3 coding DNA: TGTGCCAGCAGTTACTCGTTTTTGGGTGTGGAGACCCAGTACTTC.

This clonotype was picked up many times. DNA of the CDR3: TGCAGTGCTCCCGGACAGCTAGATAACTATGGCTACACCTTC. Encoded protein: CSAPGQLDNYGYTF. The chain recombines TRBV20-1 with TRBJ1-2, with D perhaps matching TRBD1 (6 bases). CDR1 and CDR2 from the germline V gene are DFQATT and SNEGSKA (reference sequence). Trimming took off 5 bases at V and 1 base at J, with 14 bases between the two ends. The CDR3 runs to 14 residues.

This clonotype was recorded many times. V is TRBV20-1 and J is TRBJ2-1, with 12 bases lining up with TRBD2. The CDR3 has 17 amino acids. V was clipped by 1 base and J by 2 bases; unmatched bases: 6. The germline gives CDR1 DFQATT, CDR2 SNEGSKA (reference sequence). Here the CDR3 DNA reads TGCAGTGCTAGAGGAAAACTAGCGGGAGGCGCCTACAATGAGCAGTTCTTC. Amino acid sequence: CSARGKLAGGAYNEQFF.

This clonotype was detected ten times or more. The V gene is TRBV10-1, the J gene TRBJ2-1; 9 nucleotides line up with TRBD2. CDR1 WNHNN and CDR2 SYGVQD come from the germline V gene (reference sequence). This CDR3 comprises 15 residues. Trimming at V came to 3 bases and at J to 5 bases, leaving 5 bases not matched to a gene. The DNA for the CDR3 is TGCGCCAGCAGTGAAAGGACTAGCGTAAACAATGAGCAGTTCTTC. It codes for CASSERTSVNNEQFF.

This clonotype was counted at least ten times. The chain joins TRBV9 to TRBJ2-5; 7 positions match TRBD2. CDR3 size: 14 residues. The trim removed 0 bases at V and 4 bases at J, leaving 3 bases unmatched. Germline lookup yields CDR1 SGDLS and CDR2 YYNGEE. CDR3 in DNA: TGTGCCAGCAGCGTAGGCGGGGGAACAGAGACCCAGTACTTC. It codes for CASSVGGGTETQYF.

The sample holds many counts of this clonotype. The J gene is TRBJ2-1, the V gene TRBV3-1; D gene uncertain. Germline V gives CDR1 LGHDT, CDR2 YNNKEL (reference sequence). The germline V and J ends were trimmed by 4 bases and 5 bases, with 15 bases remaining between them. The length of the CDR3 is 15 residues. CDR3: CASSPTVGVNNEQFF. CDR3 nucleotide sequence: TGTGCCAGCAGCCCTACGGTTGGGGTAAACAATGAGCAGTTCTTC.

This clonotype was seen many times. This chain links TRBV10-3 with TRBJ2-1; TRBD1 agrees at 8 bases. Germline-derived CDR1 and CDR2 are ENHRY and SYGVKD. The CDR3 loop spans 13 amino acids. CDR3 nucleotides: TGTGCGAGTGGGGGACAGGAATACAATGAGCAGTTCTTC. Protein sequence: CASGGQEYNEQFF.

This clonotype was counted at least ten times. V usage is TRBV5-1 and J usage is TRBJ2-5; TRBD2 matches at 14 bases. The V and J ends lost 4 bases and 5 bases, in that order; junction bases with no gene match: 13. The germline gives CDR1 SGHRS, CDR2 YFSETQ. This CDR3 has 18 amino acids. CDR3 region: CASSQGSEGLAGAETQYF. The CDR3 nucleotides are TGCGCCAGCAGCCAGGGAAGTGAGGGACTAGCGGGAGCCGAGACCCAGTACTTC.

This clonotype was seen ten or more times. This sequence joins TRBV5-1 and TRBJ2-1, with D possibly being TRBD1 or TRBD2 (5 bases each). Germline assignment: CDR1 SGHRS and CDR2 YFSETQ. V was trimmed by 1 base and J by 5 bases, leaving 13 bases between them. The CDR3 is made up of 15 amino acids. CDR3 nucleotides: TGCGCCAGCAGCTTGTCCGGGGCAGCGGACAATGAGCAGTTCTTC. It yields the protein CASSLSGAADNEQFF.

This clonotype was seen ten or more times. This chain joins TRBV5-1 and TRBJ2-2; 8 bases agree with TRBD1. The J segment lost 1 base and the V segment lost 5 bases, leaving 4 bases of the junction unmatched. CDR3 length equals 15 residues. CDR1 is SGHRS and CDR2 is YFSETQ in the germline V gene. CDR3 bases: TGCGCCAGCAGAGAGACAGGGGTGAACACCGGGGAGCTGTTTTTT. Encoded protein: CASRETGVNTGELFF.

A remark on this clonotype: Since a much larger clone is just one base distant, this may be a read error. This chain connects TRBV29-1 to TRBJ2-3, with 11 bases identical to TRBD1. The CDR3 loop spans 14 amino acids. Germline V gives CDR1 SQVTM, CDR2 ANQGSEA. The CDR3 region is CSIEPGQGADTQYF. CDR3 nucleotides: TGCAGCATTGAGCCGGGACAGGGGGCAGATACGCAGTATTTT.

This clonotype was counted ten times or more. The gene calls are TRBV5-1 and TRBJ2-1; weak D call: TRBD2 (6 bases). Germline V gives CDR1 SGHRS, CDR2 YFSETQ. This CDR3 region has 17 residues. The V end was cut by 0 bases, the J end by 9 bases, with 22 bases between. CDR3 coding DNA: TGCGCCAGCAGCTTGGTAGCAGCGGGCGCCTTCTCGGGTGAGCAGTTCTTC. It yields the protein CASSLVAAGAFSGEQFF.

This clonotype was counted many times. This chain uses TRBV12-3 or TRBV12-4 with TRBJ2-7; D may be TRBD1 (5 bases). The V gene lost 6 bases and the J gene lost 0 bases, with 15 bases spanning the gap. CDR3 size: 15 residues. DNA of the CDR3: TGTGCCAGCAGCCGAAAGGGGCTCGCCTCCTACGAGCAGTACTTC. It yields the protein CASSRKGLASYEQYF.

This clonotype occurred many times. The genes are TRBV14 and TRBJ2-7; a possible D gene is TRBD1 (5 bases). V lost 1 base, J lost 5 bases, and 24 bases lay in between. This CDR3 region has 18 residues. Germline-derived CDR1 and CDR2 are SGHDN and FVKESK. The CDR3 DNA reads TGTGCCAGCAGCCAAGCCCCTCTGAATGATCAGGGTCGCGACGAGCAGTACTTC. It translates to CASSQAPLNDQGRDEQYF.

This clonotype came up many times. V is TRBV5-1 and J is TRBJ2-5; D gene uncertain. V lost 4 bases, J lost 3 bases, and 13 bases lay in between. The CDR3 loop spans 14 amino acids. CDR1 and CDR2 from the germline V gene are SGHRS and YFSETQ. The CDR3 protein is CASSAGGEKETQYF. Here the CDR3 DNA reads TGCGCCAGCAGCGCCGGTGGCGAAAAAGAGACCCAGTACTTC.